This TCR beta chain was sequenced for a study of cytomegalovirus exposure and HLA in healthy donors. Trimming removed 4 bases from V and 2 bases from J; junction bases left unmatched: 9. The CDR3 has 17 amino acids. Germline V gene data show CDR1 as LGHNA and CDR2 as YNFKEQ. With 60 Vbeta and 13 Jbeta primers, the PCR was carried out. Only in-frame clones appear in the TCRdb table, and some are missing; sequencing was by immunoSEQ multiplex PCR. The sample has more than 110,000 clones, 73% seen once. The V gene is TRBV4-2, the J gene TRBJ2-3; 10 bases fit TRBD2. Sequencing was done on a sample of PBMCs. This clonotype was obtained from a human donor in good health. The CDR3 DNA follows: TGTGCCAGCAGCCCCCGGCCCCTAGCGGGGGACACAGATACGCAGTATTTT. Translating gives CASSPRPLAGDTDTQYF.